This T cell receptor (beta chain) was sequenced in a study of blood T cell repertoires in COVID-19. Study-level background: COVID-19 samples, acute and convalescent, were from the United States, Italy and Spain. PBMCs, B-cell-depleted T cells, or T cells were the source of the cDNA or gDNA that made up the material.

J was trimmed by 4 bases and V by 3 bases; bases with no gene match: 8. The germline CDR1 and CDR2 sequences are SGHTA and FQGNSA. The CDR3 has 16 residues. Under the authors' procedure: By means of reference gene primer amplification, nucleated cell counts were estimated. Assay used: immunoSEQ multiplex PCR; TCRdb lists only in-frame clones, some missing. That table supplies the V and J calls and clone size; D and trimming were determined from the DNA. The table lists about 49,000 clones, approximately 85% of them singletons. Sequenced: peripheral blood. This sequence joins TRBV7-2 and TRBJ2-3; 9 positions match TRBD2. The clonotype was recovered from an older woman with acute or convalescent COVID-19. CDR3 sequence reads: CASSFVAGVGADTQYF. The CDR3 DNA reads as TGTGCCAGCAGCTTTGTAGCGGGGGTGGGGGCAGATACGCAGTATTTT.